The 31 T cell receptor beta chains below come from one sample, sequenced in a study of cytomegalovirus exposure and HLA in healthy donors. Assay: immunoSEQ multiplex PCR; the TCRdb copy retains only in-frame clones and omits some. The sample shows approximately 90,000 clones, about 94% of them seen only once. The specimen was PBMCs. These receptors were taken from a young woman in good health and CMV-seropositive.

The chain carries TRBV19 and TRBJ2-3, with 10 bases fitting TRBD2. Germline CDR1 reads LNHDA; CDR2 reads SQIVND (reference sequence). V lost 4 bases to trimming and J lost 2 bases; unmatched junction nucleotides: 6. The CDR3 totals 16 residues. The DNA of the CDR3 is TGTGCCAGTAGTAGAGTAGCGGGAGGATACACAGATACGCAGTATTTT. Translation gives CASSRVAGGYTDTQYF.

This sequence joins TRBV6-5 and TRBJ2-3; D unresolved. The CDR3 runs to 13 residues. V lost 0 bases and J lost 6, with 7 bases in between. CDR1 is MNHEY, CDR2 SVGAGI, per germline. The CDR3 loop reads CASSYSRVDTQYF. The DNA of the CDR3 is TGTGCCAGCAGTTACTCGCGCGTTGATACGCAGTATTTT.

The chain employs TRBV9 and TRBJ2-3, with 8 bases identical to TRBD2. After removal of 3 bases from V and 3 bases from J, the junction contained 9 bases not matched to a gene. The germline CDR1 and CDR2 sequences are SGDLS and YYNGEE. The CDR3 is made up of 16 amino acids. CDR3 nucleotides: TGTGCCAGCAGCGGCGGGAGGCTCGCACCTACAGATACGCAGTATTTT. Translation: CASSGGRLAPTDTQYF.

The rearrangement uses TRBV27 and TRBJ1-2; no firm D call. This CDR3 is 15 amino acids long. The germline gives CDR1 MNHEY, CDR2 SMNVEV (reference sequence). V gave up 0 bases and J gave up 6 bases, with 14 bases separating them. In nucleotides, the CDR3 is TGTGCCAGCAGTTTATCCCCCGGCGGGATAGATGGCTACACCTTC. Its protein is CASSLSPGGIDGYTF.

This clone occurred once. The CDR3 sequence is CASSYGGGGTDTQYF. The CDR3 DNA is TGTGCCAGCAGTTACGGCGGGGGAGGGACAGATACGCAGTATTTT. This chain links TRBV6-5 with TRBJ2-3, with 7 bases matching TRBD2. In germline, CDR1 is MNHEY, CDR2 SVGAGI. The CDR3 runs to 15 residues. V gave up 2 bases and J gave up 3 bases; unmatched junction bases: 5.

CDR3: CASSLEAGGPQEAQYF. The CDR3 DNA reads TGTGCCAGCAGCTTGGAGGCGGGGGGCCCGCAGGAGGCGCAGTATTTT. This chain links TRBV5-5 with TRBJ2-3; 8 positions match TRBD2. J gave up 10 bases and V 0 bases, and 13 bases lay outside the gene matches. Germline loops: CDR1 SGHKS, CDR2 YYEKEE (reference sequence). This CDR3 contains 16 residues.

This chain links TRBV9 with TRBJ1-1; the D is unclear. The CDR3 has 14 amino acids. Trimming removed 3 bases from V and 1 base from J, with 10 bases in between. Per germline, CDR1 SGDLS and CDR2 YYNGEE. CDR3 loop: CASSGAGWNTEAFF. The CDR3 nucleotides read TGTGCCAGCAGCGGAGCGGGCTGGAACACTGAAGCTTTCTTT.

The V gene is TRBV5-1, the J gene TRBJ2-1; 7 bases are shared with TRBD2. J lost 0 bases, V lost 6 bases, and 3 bases had no gene match. The V gene's germline CDR1 is SGHRS and CDR2 YFSETQ. The length of the CDR3 is 14 residues. CDR3 region: CASKAGSSYNEQFF. Written as DNA, the CDR3 is TGCGCCAGCAAAGCGGGAAGCTCCTACAATGAGCAGTTCTTC.

V and J are TRBV28 and TRBJ2-7, with D unclear. The germline gives CDR1 MDHEN, CDR2 SYDVKM. The CDR3 has 13 residues. The V end was cut by 5 bases, the J end by 4 bases, with 12 bases between. In DNA, the CDR3 is TGTGCCAGCAGTGGCCTGGTGAGGTACGAGCAGTACTTC. It codes for CASSGLVRYEQYF.

The J gene is TRBJ2-5, the V gene TRBV5-6; 12 nucleotides match TRBD2. The CDR3 totals 14 residues. From germline, CDR1 is SGHDT and CDR2 YYEEEE. V trimming: 4 bases; J trimming: 5 bases; junction bases outside the gene matches: 3. The CDR3 region is CASSGTSGSETQYF. The CDR3 DNA is TGTGCCAGCAGCGGGACTAGCGGGTCCGAGACCCAGTACTTC.

The chain joins TRBV7-9 to TRBJ1-1; D ambiguous. The CDR3 runs 13 residues. Trimming removed 7 bases at V and 0 bases at J, with 9 bases between. In germline, CDR1 is SEHNR, CDR2 FQNEAQ (reference sequence). The CDR3 DNA reads as TGTGCCAGCACCAAAAACATGAACACTGAAGCTTTCTTT. It is translated as CASTKNMNTEAFF. Supplemented by reference TRBV7-9 and TRBJ1-1, the full variable domain reads DTGVSQNPRHKITKRGQNVTFRCDPISEHNRLYWYRQTLGQGPEFLTYFQNEAQLEKSRLLSDRFSAERPKGSFSTLEIQRTEQGDSAMYLCASTKNMNTEAFFGQGTRLTVV.

The gene calls are TRBV5-1 and TRBJ2-2; D possibly corresponds to TRBD2 (5 bases). V lost 6 bases and J 0 bases, leaving 12 bases between the germline ends. The CDR3 loop spans 15 amino acids. The germline gives CDR1 SGHRS, CDR2 YFSETQ. The CDR3 spells CASKIAGTNTGELFF. CDR3 sequence (DNA): TGCGCCAGCAAAATCGCCGGGACGAACACCGGGGAGCTGTTTTTT.

The chain links TRBV5-6 to TRBJ2-5; 8 positions match TRBD2. The trim removed 0 bases at V and 4 bases at J, leaving 5 bases unmatched. This CDR3 spans 15 amino acids. From germline, CDR1 is SGHDT and CDR2 YYEEEE. The CDR3 bases are TGTGCCAGCAGCTTGGGACTAGCGTTCAGAGAGACCCAGTACTTC. Protein product: CASSLGLAFRETQYF.

The gene calls are TRBV6-5 and TRBJ2-7; weak D call: TRBD2 (5 bases). The CDR3 sequence is 13 residues long. Germline CDR1 reads MNHEY; CDR2 reads SVGAGI. Trimming took 6 bases from V and 7 from J, leaving 16 bases between them. The CDR3 loop reads CASSREYSGEQYF. Written as DNA, the CDR3 is TGTGCCAGCAGCCGAGAATATTCGGGAGAGCAGTACTTC.

V gene TRBV15 combines with J gene TRBJ2-7; 9 nucleotides match TRBD2. The CDR3 is 18 residues long. CDR1 LNHNV and CDR2 YYDKDF come from the germline V gene (reference sequence). V lost 0 bases and J lost 3; bases outside the gene matches: 12. CDR3 in amino acids: CATSRDGLGVAGDYEQYF. The CDR3 region has the DNA TGTGCCACCAGCAGAGATGGGTTGGGAGTAGCGGGAGACTACGAGCAGTACTTC.

The chain uses TRBV5-1 and TRBJ2-1; 9 nucleotides agree with TRBD2. The CDR3 consists of 15 residues. Germline assignment: CDR1 SGHRS and CDR2 YFSETQ. The V gene end was trimmed by 4 bases and the J gene end by 4 bases; junction bases not matched to a gene: 6. Written as DNA, the CDR3 is TGCGCCAGCAGCCTAGATAGCGGGAGTTACAATGAGCAGTTCTTC. It codes for CASSLDSGSYNEQFF.

The chain carries TRBV28 and TRBJ1-2, with D possibly TRBD1 on 5 matching bases. The CDR3 length is 15 residues. CDR1 is MDHEN and CDR2 is SYDVKM in the germline V gene. V gave up 5 bases and J gave up 4 bases, with 17 bases separating them. The CDR3 nucleotides read TGTGCCAGCAGTACCCCCTCTGGGGCCGGCTATGGCTACACCTTC. This codes for CASSTPSGAGYGYTF.

V and J are TRBV2 and TRBJ2-7; D is perhaps TRBD2 (6 bases). The CDR3 runs to 11 residues. V was clipped by 5 bases and J by 6 bases, with 8 bases between them. In germline, CDR1 is SNHLY, CDR2 FYNNEI. The CDR3 coding sequence is TGTGCCAGCAGTCTCGGGGGCGAGCAGTACTTC. This gives the protein CASSLGGEQYF.

The rearrangement uses TRBV28 and TRBJ2-1; 8 bases align to TRBD2. V trimming: 6 bases; J trimming: 8 bases; junction bases outside the gene matches: 12. The CDR3 is made up of 15 amino acids. Germline-derived CDR1 and CDR2 are MDHEN and SYDVKM. The CDR3 bases are TGTGCCAGCAGCCCTAGCGGGCTCCTGCGAGATGAGCAGTTCTTC. Protein: CASSPSGLLRDEQFF.

The chain joins TRBV27 to TRBJ2-7; TRBD1 is a possible D gene (6 bases). V lost 3 bases and J lost 4, with 10 bases in between. The germline gives CDR1 MNHEY, CDR2 SMNVEV (reference sequence). This CDR3 is built from 13 residues. The CDR3 region is CASSFLQGYEQYF. The CDR3 nucleotides read TGTGCCAGCAGTTTCCTCCAGGGGTACGAGCAGTACTTC.

This rearrangement joins TRBV15 to TRBJ2-3; 9 nucleotides align to TRBD2. V shed 1 base and J 7 bases; nucleotides not matched to a gene: 9. The germline CDR1 and CDR2 sequences are LNHNV and YYDKDF (reference sequence). The CDR3 has 16 residues. The CDR3 sequence: CATSRVSPGLAHTQYF. For the CDR3, the DNA is TGTGCCACCAGCAGAGTATCCCCGGGACTAGCTCATACGCAGTATTTT.

The chain carries TRBV29-1 and TRBJ2-7; 10 nucleotides align to TRBD2. The CDR3 covers 14 residues. With V trimmed by 4 bases and J by 5 bases, 8 bases remained unmatched. Germline V gene lookup returns CDR1 SQVTM and CDR2 ANQGSEA. The CDR3 DNA reads as TGCAGCGTTGTCGTTTCGAGCGGGAGGGACGAGCAGTACTTC. It yields the protein CSVVVSSGRDEQYF.

This clone was observed once. The chain joins TRBV19 to TRBJ1-1, with D tentatively TRBD1 (5 bases). The CDR3 sequence is 14 residues long. The V gene lost 3 bases and the J gene lost 6 bases, with 14 bases spanning the gap. Germline CDR1 LNHDA, CDR2 SQIVND (reference sequence). CDR3 bases: TGTGCCAGTAGTATTCGGGGGGGGAAGGCTGAAGCTTTCTTT. It yields the protein CASSIRGGKAEAFF.

The CDR3 is CASSLGTPQETQYF. The CDR3 DNA follows: TGTGCCAGCAGCTTAGGGACTCCCCAAGAGACCCAGTACTTC. The chain uses TRBV13 and TRBJ2-5; D call uncertain. Germline V gives CDR1 PRHDT, CDR2 FYEKMQ (reference sequence). The CDR3 is 14 residues long. The ends were cut back, 0 bases at V and 1 base at J, with 6 bases in the middle.

The genes are TRBV28 and TRBJ2-1; no clear D. The CDR3 is 12 amino acids. Trimming pared 6 bases from V and 9 bases from J, leaving 12 bases between. The V gene's germline CDR1 is MDHEN and CDR2 SYDVKM. CDR3 in amino acids: CASRKSIGEQFF. CDR3 DNA: TGTGCCAGCAGAAAGTCTATCGGTGAGCAGTTCTTC.

The V and J genes are TRBV7-2 and TRBJ1-1, with 9 nucleotides matching TRBD1. The CDR3 length is 19 residues. Germline V CDR1 and CDR2: SGHTA, FQGNSA. Unmatched junction bases numbered 13, after V lost 2 bases and J lost 0 bases. CDR3 DNA sequence: TGTGCCAGCAGCTTACGATCGACAGGGGGGGCGAAAGTGAACACTGAAGCTTTCTTT. Protein: CASSLRSTGGAKVNTEAFF.

The genes are TRBV7-3 and TRBJ2-1; weak D call: TRBD1 (6 bases). The CDR3 runs 15 residues. In germline, CDR1 is SGHTA, CDR2 FQGTGA. Trimming removed 1 base from V and 6 bases from J, with 13 bases in between. CDR3 in DNA: TGTGCCAGCAGCTTAATGGGGGCTAGCCGCAATGAGCAGTTCTTC. This translates into CASSLMGASRNEQFF.

The V call is TRBV27, the J call TRBJ2-3; 7 positions agree with TRBD2. There are 16 residues in the CDR3. Germline CDR1 and CDR2: MNHEY and SMNVEV (reference sequence). The V segment lost 1 base and the J segment 0 bases; nucleotides outside the gene matches: 4. Here the CDR3 reads CASSLYGGGSTDTQYF. The CDR3 DNA is TGTGCCAGCAGTTTATACGGGGGAGGGAGCACAGATACGCAGTATTTT.

This clone was observed once. CDR3 sequence reads: CASCLSGANVLTF. The CDR3 DNA follows: TGTGCCAGCTGTCTCTCTGGGGCCAACGTCCTGACTTTC. J is TRBJ2-6 and V is TRBV19; D remains ambiguous. Germline V gene lookup returns CDR1 LNHDA and CDR2 SQIVND (reference sequence). This CDR3 is 13 amino acids long. Trimming stripped 9 bases from V and 0 bases from J, with 6 bases between.

The chain is built from TRBV6-6 and TRBJ2-2, with D possibly matching TRBD2 (6 bases). CDR1 and CDR2 from the germline V gene are MNHNY and SVGAGI (reference sequence). The CDR3 is made up of 11 amino acids. V was trimmed by 7 bases and J by 6 bases, leaving 6 bases between them. The CDR3 spells CASTSAGELFF. CDR3 DNA sequence: TGTGCCAGCACTAGCGCCGGGGAGCTGTTTTTT.

This clone was recorded only once. The chain links TRBV27 to TRBJ2-5, with D possibly TRBD2 on 6 matching bases. Trimming cost V 1 base and J 4 bases, with 16 bases left between them. The CDR3 spans 16 residues. Germline V gene sequence: CDR1 MNHEY, CDR2 SMNVEV (reference sequence). Here the CDR3 reads CASSLLTSSKPETQYF. DNA for the CDR3: TGTGCCAGCAGTTTATTAACTAGCAGCAAACCAGAGACCCAGTACTTC.